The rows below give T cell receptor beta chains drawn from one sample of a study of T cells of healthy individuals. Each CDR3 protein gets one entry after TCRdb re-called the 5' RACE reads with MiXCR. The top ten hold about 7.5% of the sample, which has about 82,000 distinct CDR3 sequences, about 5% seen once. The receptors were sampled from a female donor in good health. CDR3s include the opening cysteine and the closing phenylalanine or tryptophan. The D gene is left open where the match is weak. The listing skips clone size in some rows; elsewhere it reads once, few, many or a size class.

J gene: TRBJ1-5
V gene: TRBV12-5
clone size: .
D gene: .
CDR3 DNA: TGTGCTAGTGGCTTCCCGGGCGTTGGCAATCAGCCCCAGCATTTT
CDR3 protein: CASGFPGVGNQPQHF

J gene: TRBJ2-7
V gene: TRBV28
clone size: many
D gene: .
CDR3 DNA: TGTGCCAGCAGTTTACTTTCCTACGAGCAGTACTTC
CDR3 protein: CASSLLSYEQYF

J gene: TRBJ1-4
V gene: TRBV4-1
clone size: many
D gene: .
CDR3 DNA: TGCGCCAGCAGCCTTCGGTATCGGGAAAAACTGTTTTTT
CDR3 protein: CASSLRYREKLFF

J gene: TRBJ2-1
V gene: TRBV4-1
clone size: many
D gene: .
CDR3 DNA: TGCGCCAGCAGCCACACCGCGGGTTATGAGCAGTTCTTC
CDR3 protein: CASSHTAGYEQFF

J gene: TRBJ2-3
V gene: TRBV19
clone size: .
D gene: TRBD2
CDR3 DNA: TGTGCCAGTAGTAAAAGGACTAGCGGGAGTGGTACAGATACGCAGTATTTT
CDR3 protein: CASSKRTSGSGTDTQYF

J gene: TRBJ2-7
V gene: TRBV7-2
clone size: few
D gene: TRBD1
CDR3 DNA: TGTGCCAGCAGCCTGGACAGGGGCATCTACGAGCAGTACTTC
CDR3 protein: CASSLDRGIYEQYF

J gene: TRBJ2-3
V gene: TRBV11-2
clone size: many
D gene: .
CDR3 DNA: TGTGCCAGCAGCTTATACGCTCGTAGCCTCTATACTGACACAGATACGCAGTATTTT
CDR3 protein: CASSLYARSLYTDTDTQYF

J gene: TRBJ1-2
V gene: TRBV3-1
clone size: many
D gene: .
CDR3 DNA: TGTGCCAGCAGCCACCCCCACCAGGGTGAAGACTATGGCTACACCTTC
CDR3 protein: CASSHPHQGEDYGYTF

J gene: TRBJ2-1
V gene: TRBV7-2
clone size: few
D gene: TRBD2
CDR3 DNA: TGTGCCAGCAGCTTGGGACTAGCGCTGCGTGAGCAGTTCTTC
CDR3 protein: CASSLGLALREQFF

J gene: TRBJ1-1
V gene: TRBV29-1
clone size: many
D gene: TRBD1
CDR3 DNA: TGCAGCGTTGCGGGATCCACGGCGACAGGGGTAGCCACTGAAGCTTTCTTT
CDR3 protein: CSVAGSTATGVATEAFF

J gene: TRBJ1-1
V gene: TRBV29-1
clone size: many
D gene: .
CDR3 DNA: TGCAGCGTTTCTAGGGCATTGGGCCGAATGAGCGCTGAAGCTTTCTTT
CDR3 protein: CSVSRALGRMSAEAFF

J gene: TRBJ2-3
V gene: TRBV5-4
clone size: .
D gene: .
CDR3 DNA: TGTGCCAGCAGCCCCCGTTTAGGGAGCACAGATACGCAGTATTTT
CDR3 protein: CASSPRLGSTDTQYF

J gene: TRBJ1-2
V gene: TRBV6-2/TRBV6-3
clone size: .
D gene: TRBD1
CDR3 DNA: TGTGCCAGCAGTTCCATCGTACAGGGGAGGGAAAGCTATGGCTACACCTTC
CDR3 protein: CASSSIVQGRESYGYTF

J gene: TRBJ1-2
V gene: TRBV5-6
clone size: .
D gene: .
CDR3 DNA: TGTGCCAGCAGCTTGGGTCCGGCGAAGAACTATGGCTACACCTTC
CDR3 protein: CASSLGPAKNYGYTF

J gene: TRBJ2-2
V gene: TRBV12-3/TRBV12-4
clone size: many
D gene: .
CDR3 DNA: TGTGCCAGCAGTTTCTTTCGTAGACTGGGCACCGGGGAGCTGTTTTTT
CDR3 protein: CASSFFRRLGTGELFF

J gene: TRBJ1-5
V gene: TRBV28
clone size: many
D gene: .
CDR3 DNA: TGTGCCAGCAGTCCGCCTCAGGGCGTGTTTCAGCCCCAGCATTTT
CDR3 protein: CASSPPQGVFQPQHF

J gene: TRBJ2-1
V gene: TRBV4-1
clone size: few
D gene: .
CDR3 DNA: TGCGCCAGCAGCCATGCCGGGACCGGGGGCAATGAGCAGTTCTTC
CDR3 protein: CASSHAGTGGNEQFF

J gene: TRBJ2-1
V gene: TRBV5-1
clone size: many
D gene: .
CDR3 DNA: TGCGCCAGCAGCTTGGAGTCCAAATTAGACCCTAATGAGCAGTTCTTC
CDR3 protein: CASSLESKLDPNEQFF

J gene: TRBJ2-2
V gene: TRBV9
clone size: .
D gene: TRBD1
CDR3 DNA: TGTGCCAGCAGCGTAGCCGTGACAGGGCCCGGGGAGCTGTTTTTT
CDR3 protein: CASSVAVTGPGELFF

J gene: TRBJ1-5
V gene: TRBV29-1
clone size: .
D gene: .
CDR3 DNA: TGCAGCGTTGTACGGCCGACTCCATATAGCAATCAGCCCCAGCATTTT
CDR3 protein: CSVVRPTPYSNQPQHF

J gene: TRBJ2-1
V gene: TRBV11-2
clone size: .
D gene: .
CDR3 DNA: TGTGCCAGCAGCCGAGCACGGGGTGACAATGAGCAGTTCTTC
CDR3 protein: CASSRARGDNEQFF

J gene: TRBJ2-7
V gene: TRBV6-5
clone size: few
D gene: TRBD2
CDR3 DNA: TGTGCCAGCAGTTACGGGGGACTAGAAGAGTACGAGCAGTACTTC
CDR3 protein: CASSYGGLEEYEQYF

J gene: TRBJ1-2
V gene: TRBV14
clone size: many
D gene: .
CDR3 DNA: TGTGCCAGCAGCCGCACTCAGCCGGTGCAGATTTGGGACTATGGCTACACCTTC
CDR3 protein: CASSRTQPVQIWDYGYTF

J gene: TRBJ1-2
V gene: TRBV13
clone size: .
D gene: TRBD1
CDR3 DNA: TGTGCCAGCAGCCCTGGGGACAGCCCTTTGTATGGCTACACCTTC
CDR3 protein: CASSPGDSPLYGYTF

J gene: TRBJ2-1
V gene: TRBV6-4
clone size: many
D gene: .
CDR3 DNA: TGTGCCAGCGCCATGACTGCGACTGCCAAGGAGCAGTTCTTC
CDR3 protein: CASAMTATAKEQFF

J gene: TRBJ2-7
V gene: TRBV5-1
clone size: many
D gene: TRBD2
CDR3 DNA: TGCGCCAGCAGCTTGGCCGGACTAGACGGTGCCGAGCAGTACTTC
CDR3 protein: CASSLAGLDGAEQYF

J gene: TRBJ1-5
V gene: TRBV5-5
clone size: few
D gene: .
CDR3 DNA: TGTGCCAGCAGCGCGGGCAGCGATAACAATCAGCCCCAGCATTTT
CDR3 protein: CASSAGSDNNQPQHF

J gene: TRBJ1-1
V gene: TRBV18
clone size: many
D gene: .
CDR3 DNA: TGTGCCAGCTCACCACCGGGGAATGAAGCTTTCTTT
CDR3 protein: CASSPPGNEAFF

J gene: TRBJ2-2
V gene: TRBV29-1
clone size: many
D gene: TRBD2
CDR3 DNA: TGCAGCGGGTTAGCGGGGACGGAGACCGGGGAGCTGTTTTTT
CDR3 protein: CSGLAGTETGELFF

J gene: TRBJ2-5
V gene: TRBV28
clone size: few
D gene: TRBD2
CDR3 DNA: TGTGCCAGCAGGTCCATGGGACTAGCGGACCAAGAGACCCAGTACTTC
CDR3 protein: CASRSMGLADQETQYF

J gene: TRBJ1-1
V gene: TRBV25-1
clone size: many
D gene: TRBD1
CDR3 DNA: TGTGCCAGCAGTGGACCGGGACAGGGAGGTCGAACTGAAGCTTTCTTT
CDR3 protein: CASSGPGQGGRTEAFF

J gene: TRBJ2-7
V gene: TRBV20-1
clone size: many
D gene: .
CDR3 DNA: TGCAGTGCTAGAGGGGCGGGGGCGCTTGACGAGCAGTACTTC
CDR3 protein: CSARGAGALDEQYF

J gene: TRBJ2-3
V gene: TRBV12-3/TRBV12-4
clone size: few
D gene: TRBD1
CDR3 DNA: TGTGCCAGCAGTTCTCGGACAGGGATGCCAGATACGCAGTATTTT
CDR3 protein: CASSSRTGMPDTQYF

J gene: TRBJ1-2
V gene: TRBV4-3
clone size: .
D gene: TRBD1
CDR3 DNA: TGCGCCAGCAGCCAAGATCGTGGGACAGGGGGCGCGGGTTACTATGGCTACACCTTC
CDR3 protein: CASSQDRGTGGAGYYGYTF

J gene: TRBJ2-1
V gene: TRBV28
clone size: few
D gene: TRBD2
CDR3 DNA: TGTGCCAGCAGTCCCCTGGGACTAGCGGGAGGCAATGAGCAGTTCTTC
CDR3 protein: CASSPLGLAGGNEQFF

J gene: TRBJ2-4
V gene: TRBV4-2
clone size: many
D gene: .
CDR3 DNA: TGTGCCAGCAGCCAAGGTACAGAGGCCAAAAACATTCAGTACTTC
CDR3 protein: CASSQGTEAKNIQYF

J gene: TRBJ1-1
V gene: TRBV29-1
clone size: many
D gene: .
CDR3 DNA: TGCAGCGTTGGGAGTAACACTGAAGCTTTCTTT
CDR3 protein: CSVGSNTEAFF

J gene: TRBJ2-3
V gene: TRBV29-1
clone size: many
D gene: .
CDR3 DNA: TGCAGCGTTGAAAGGGACACCACAGATACGCAGTATTTT
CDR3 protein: CSVERDTTDTQYF

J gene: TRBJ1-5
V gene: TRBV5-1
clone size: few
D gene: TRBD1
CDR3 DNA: TGCGCCAGCAGCCCCGGACAGGGGGGAGATCAGCCCCAGCATTTT
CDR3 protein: CASSPGQGGDQPQHF